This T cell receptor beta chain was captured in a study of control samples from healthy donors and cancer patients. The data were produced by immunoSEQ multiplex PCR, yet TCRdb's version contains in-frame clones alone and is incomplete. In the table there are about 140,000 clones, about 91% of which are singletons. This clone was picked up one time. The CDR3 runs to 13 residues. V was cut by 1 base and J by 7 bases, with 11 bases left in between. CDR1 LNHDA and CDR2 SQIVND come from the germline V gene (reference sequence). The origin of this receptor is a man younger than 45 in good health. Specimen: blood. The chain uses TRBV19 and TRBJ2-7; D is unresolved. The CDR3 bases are TGTGCCAGTAGTATAGGGCCATTGGGGGAGCAGTACTTC. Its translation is CASSIGPLGEQYF.